The rows below give T cell receptor beta chains drawn from one sample of a study of CD8+ T cells in alopecia areata. The data were produced by immunoSEQ multiplex PCR, yet TCRdb's version contains in-frame clones alone and is incomplete. Among about 160,000 clones, 65% were seen once, and the ten largest hold around 0.91%. Sequencing was performed on CD4+ T cells sorted from blood, taken at week 4, from a patient treated with tofacitinib. The receptors derive from a human donor with alopecia areata. Each CDR3 is given with its conserved first and last residue. The order of the fields is V gene, clone size, J gene, CDR3 length, D gene, CDR3 DNA, CDR3 protein. The D gene is left open where the match is weak. Clone size appears in some rows only: once, few, many, or a class for an expanded clone.

TRBV30	NA	TRBJ1-6	13	NA	TGTGCCTGGAGAGAGTCGGGGGATTCACCCCTCCACTTT	CAWRESGDSPLHF
TRBV13	few	TRBJ1-3	15	NA	TGTGCCAGCAGTCTCAGGGGAGGAGGTGGAAACACCATATATTTT	CASSLRGGGGNTIYF
TRBV7-6	NA	TRBJ1-2	14	NA	TGTGCCAGCAGCTTAGGGGACCGGGGCTATGGCTACACCTTC	CASSLGDRGYGYTF
TRBV7-9	NA	TRBJ1-6	15	NA	TGTGCCAGCAGCTTAGCGTGGGGGGCTTATTCACCCCTCCACTTT	CASSLAWGAYSPLHF
TRBV19	NA	TRBJ2-6	15	NA	TGTGCCAGTAGTCCCGGTAGCTCTGGGGCCAACGTCCTGACTTTC	CASSPGSSGANVLTF
TRBV10-3	few	TRBJ2-5	12	NA	TGTGCCATCAGTGACGGGCAAGAGACCCAGTACTTC	CAISDGQETQYF
TRBV9	NA	TRBJ1-1	13	NA	TGTGCCAGCAGCGTTCAGGGGAGTACTGAAGCTTTCTTT	CASSVQGSTEAFF
TRBV9	NA	TRBJ1-5	13	TRBD1	TGTGCCAGCAGCGCCGGACAGGATCAGCCCCAGCATTTT	CASSAGQDQPQHF
TRBV30	few	TRBJ1-1	13	TRBD1	TGTGCCTGGAATCTACAGGGGGACACTGAAGCTTTCTTT	CAWNLQGDTEAFF
TRBV30	NA	TRBJ1-3	15	NA	TGTGCCTGGAGTGTAGGCCGGATCTCTGGAAACACCATATATTTT	CAWSVGRISGNTIYF
TRBV5-1	NA	TRBJ2-7	18	TRBD2	TGCGCCAGCAGCATGAGGCCCCCGGGACTAGCGGGGTCCTACGAGCAGTACTTC	CASSMRPPGLAGSYEQYF
TRBV10-3	few	TRBJ1-2	15	NA	TGTGCCATCAGTGCTTCTGGGCCCGTGTACTATGGCTACACCTTC	CAISASGPVYYGYTF
TRBV9	NA	TRBJ2-5	15	NA	TGTGCCAGCAATCCACAGGGTTTAGACCAAGAGACCCAGTACTTC	CASNPQGLDQETQYF
TRBV5-6	NA	TRBJ2-7	12	NA	TGTGCCAGCAGCTTGGGCGACTACGAGCAGTACTTC	CASSLGDYEQYF
TRBV11-2	few	TRBJ2-2	18	TRBD1	TGTGCCAGCAGCTGGGCCGGGACAGGGGCGCTAAACACCGGGGAGCTGTTTTTT	CASSWAGTGALNTGELFF
TRBV27	NA	TRBJ1-6	14	TRBD1	TGTGCCAGCAGTCCCCAGGGGGTTAATTCACCCCTCCACTTT	CASSPQGVNSPLHF
TRBV30	NA	TRBJ1-2	15	NA	TGTGCCTGTCCGGACAGCGCAGAGCCCTTTCGTGGCTACACCTTC	CACPDSAEPFRGYTF
TRBV29-1	few	TRBJ2-1	11	NA	TGCAGCGTTGAAAGGCACAATGAGCAGTTCTTC	CSVERHNEQFF
TRBV6-6	NA	TRBJ1-5	15	NA	TGTGCCAGCAGGGATACGGCCCTGGCGATTCAGCCCCAGCATTTT	CASRDTALAIQPQHF
TRBV18	few	TRBJ1-1	12	TRBD1	TGTGCCAGCTCCCCTAGGACAGGTGAAGCTTTCTTT	CASSPRTGEAFF
TRBV27	NA	TRBJ2-6	16	TRBD1	TGTGCCAGCAGTTTTGGGGACAGCTCTGGGGCCAACGTCCTGACTTTC	CASSFGDSSGANVLTF
TRBV6-6	NA	TRBJ2-3	15	NA	TGTGCCAGCAGAACTCCGACGGATGGGCCGGATACGCAGTATTTT	CASRTPTDGPDTQYF
TRBV29-1	NA	TRBJ2-6	13	NA	TGCAGCGTTGAGGGGTCTGGGGCCAACGTCCTGACTTTC	CSVEGSGANVLTF
TRBV30	NA	TRBJ1-2	14	TRBD1	TGTGCCTGGAGCCCGGGACAGTCCCCCTATGGCTACACCTTC	CAWSPGQSPYGYTF
TRBV2	NA	TRBJ1-5	12	NA	TGTGCCAGCAGTTCTGATGGTGGGGCCCAGCATTTT	CASSSDGGAQHF
TRBV7-2	few	TRBJ2-7	13	NA	TGTGCCAGCAGCTTAGCGGACAGCTACGAGCAGTACTTC	CASSLADSYEQYF
TRBV5-1	few	TRBJ2-3	14	NA	TGCGCCAGCAGCTGGAAGGGACCGTCAGATACGCAGTATTTT	CASSWKGPSDTQYF
TRBV7-8	NA	TRBJ1-5	14	NA	TGTGCCAGCAGCTTACGAAGGGATAGTCAGCCCCAGCATTTT	CASSLRRDSQPQHF
TRBV10-3	NA	TRBJ1-2	14	NA	TGTGCCATCAGTGACCAGGGGACAAACTATGGCTACACCTTC	CAISDQGTNYGYTF
TRBV29-1	NA	TRBJ1-2	11	NA	TGCAGCGTTGAAGATCTGGCAGTGTACACCTTC	CSVEDLAVYTF
TRBV5-1	few	TRBJ2-3	15	TRBD2	TGCGCCAGCAGTTTGCGGGCGGGGGGAACAGATACGCAGTATTTT	CASSLRAGGTDTQYF
TRBV5-1	few	TRBJ2-6	14	NA	TGCGCCAGCAGGAGTAGCTCTGGGGCCAACGTCCTGACTTTC	CASRSSSGANVLTF
TRBV7-2	many	TRBJ2-5	13	NA	TGTGCCAGCAGCTTATATCTGGGGGAGACCCAGTACTTC	CASSLYLGETQYF
TRBV6-5	NA	TRBJ2-2	14	TRBD1	TGTGCCAGCAGAAGACAGGGGAGTACCGGGGAGCTGTTTTTT	CASRRQGSTGELFF
TRBV10-2	NA	TRBJ2-7	13	TRBD2	TGCGCCAGCACCCCCGGGACTAGCTCCGAGCAGTACTTC	CASTPGTSSEQYF
TRBV19	NA	TRBJ2-4	16	NA	TGTGCCACCGCGGCAGAGGGGCCGGGGGCCAAAAACATTCAGTACTTC	CATAAEGPGAKNIQYF
TRBV19	few	TRBJ1-6	14	NA	TGTGCCAGTAGTTCCTTGACAAGGACTGCACCCCTCCACTTT	CASSSLTRTAPLHF
TRBV9	NA	TRBJ2-1	15	NA	TGTGCCAGCAGCGATGGGACGGGGGCTAACAATGAGCAGTTCTTC	CASSDGTGANNEQFF
TRBV5-1	few	TRBJ1-1	14	NA	TGCGCCAGCAGCTTATGGACAGCTAACACTGAAGCTTTCTTT	CASSLWTANTEAFF
TRBV25-1	many	TRBJ1-4	17	TRBD1	TGTGCCAGCGGCGATCCGGGACAGGGGACTGGGAATGAAAAACTGTTTTTT	CASGDPGQGTGNEKLFF
TRBV2	NA	TRBJ2-3	13	NA	TGTGCCAGTCAGGGCACTGGTGCAGATACGCAGTATTTT	CASQGTGADTQYF
TRBV7-3	NA	TRBJ1-5	13	NA	TGTGCCAGCAGCTTAGACCGAGATCAGCCCCAGCATTTT	CASSLDRDQPQHF
TRBV30	NA	TRBJ2-5	15	NA	TGTGCCTGGAGGGACCGGGACCGAGATTGGGAGACCCAGTACTTC	CAWRDRDRDWETQYF
TRBV14	NA	TRBJ2-3	11	NA	TGTGCCAGCAGCCAAGCAGATACGCAGTATTTT	CASSQADTQYF
TRBV30	NA	TRBJ1-1	13	NA	TGTGCCTGGAGTCGCGGTCCTGAAACTGAAGCTTTCTTT	CAWSRGPETEAFF
TRBV7-9	NA	TRBJ2-7	13	NA	TGTGCCAGCAGCTTATACCAGAGCTACGAGCAGTACTTC	CASSLYQSYEQYF